The clone carrying this TCR beta chain was counted only a few times. Germline values: CDR1 DFQATT, CDR2 SNEGSKA (reference sequence). The length of the CDR3 is 13 residues. V gave up 6 bases and J gave up 4 bases; unmatched junction bases: 3. Each CDR3 protein is one row after TCRdb ran MiXCR on the 5' RACE reads. The sample lists 500,000 to 550,000 distinct CDR3 sequences, 22% occurring once. This sample is part of a study of identical twins. These same records also appear under a second study, on T cells expressing NK-cell markers.

Sequenced input: CD4+ T cells sorted from blood. The TCR comes from a woman under 30 in good health. V and J are TRBV20-1 and TRBJ2-5; 12 bases are shared with TRBD2. CDR3 in DNA: TGCAGTGCCCTGGGACTAGCGGGAGAGACCCAGTACTTC. It specifies CSALGLAGETQYF.